This record covers a single TCR beta chain. Other DNA sequences in the same sample also yield this CDR3. The CDR3 length is 14 residues. Looked up from germline, CDR1 is SGHVS and CDR2 is FQNEAQ. V lost 2 bases and J 1 base, leaving 8 bases between the germline ends. The record originates from a study of shared clonotypes between healthy human individuals. Each cell subset's genomic DNA was divided evenly among several immunoSEQ plates. Template for every sorted-subset replicate PCR totaled about 200 ng DNA, approximately 30,000 T cell genomes. TCRdb's copy holds only in-frame clones and misses some; the assay was immunoSEQ multiplex PCR. Found here are about 2.3 million clones, 85% to 95% of them singletons; the top ten hold roughly 0.34%. Study donors comprised healthy, HIV-negative adults devoid of recent acute infection or vaccination.

The gene calls are TRBV7-8 and TRBJ1-1; the D gene is possibly TRBD1 (6 bases). The receptor's source is a man aged 18 to 30 in good health. Some clones in this sample may be carry-over from other donors' samples. Sequences were obtained from naive CD4+ T cells from PBMCs. Subset specified: CD45RA+ positively selected. The CDR3 DNA reads as TGTGCCAGCAGCTTAATACAGGGGAACACTGAAGCTTTCTTT. It yields the protein CASSLIQGNTEAFF.